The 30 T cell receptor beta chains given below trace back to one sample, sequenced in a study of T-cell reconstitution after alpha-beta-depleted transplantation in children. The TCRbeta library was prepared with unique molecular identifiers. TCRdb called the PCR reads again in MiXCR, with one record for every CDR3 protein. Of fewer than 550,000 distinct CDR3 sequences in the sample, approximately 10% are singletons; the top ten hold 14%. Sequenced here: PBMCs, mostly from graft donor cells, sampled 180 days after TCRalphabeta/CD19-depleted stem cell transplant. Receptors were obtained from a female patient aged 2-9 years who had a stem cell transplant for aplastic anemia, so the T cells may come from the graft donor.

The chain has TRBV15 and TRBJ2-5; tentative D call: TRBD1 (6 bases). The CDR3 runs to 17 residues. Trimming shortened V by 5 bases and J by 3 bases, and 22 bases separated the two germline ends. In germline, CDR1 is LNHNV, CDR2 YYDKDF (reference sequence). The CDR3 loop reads CATSPEGLVEGEETQYF. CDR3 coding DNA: TGTGCCACCAGCCCCGAGGGGTTGGTAGAGGGGGAAGAGACCCAGTACTTC.

This CDR3 is CATSAAWGRGTSGKAYNEQFF. In DNA, the CDR3 is TGTGCCACCAGTGCCGCCTGGGGCCGGGGTACTAGCGGGAAAGCATACAATGAGCAGTTCTTC. The chain employs TRBV24-1 and TRBJ2-1; 10 positions agree with TRBD2. The CDR3 length is 21 residues. Trimming at V came to 5 bases and at J to 4 bases, leaving 22 bases not matched to a gene. The germline V gene encodes CDR1 KGHDR and CDR2 SFDVKD.

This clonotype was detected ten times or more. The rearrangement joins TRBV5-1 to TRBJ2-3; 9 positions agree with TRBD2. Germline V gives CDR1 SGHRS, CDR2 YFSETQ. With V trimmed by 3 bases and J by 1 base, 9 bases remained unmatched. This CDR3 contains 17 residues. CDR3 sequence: CASSSGGASGGTDTQYF. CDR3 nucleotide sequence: TGCGCCAGCAGCTCCGGCGGGGCTAGCGGGGGCACAGATACGCAGTATTTT.

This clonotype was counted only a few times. CDR3 nucleotides: TGTGCCAGTAGTCCGTTAGGACAGGGGGGCACTGAAGCTTTCTTT. Encoded protein: CASSPLGQGGTEAFF. The chain has TRBV19 and TRBJ1-1, with TRBD1 matching over 10 bases. The trim removed 5 bases at V and 4 bases at J, leaving 7 bases unmatched. Germline loops: CDR1 LNHDA, CDR2 SQIVND (reference sequence). The CDR3 covers 15 residues.

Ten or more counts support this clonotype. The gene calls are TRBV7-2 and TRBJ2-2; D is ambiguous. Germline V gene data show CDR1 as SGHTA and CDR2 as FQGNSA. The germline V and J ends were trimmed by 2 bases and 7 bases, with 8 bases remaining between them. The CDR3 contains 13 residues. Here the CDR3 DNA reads TGTGCCAGCAGCTTAAAAAGGATCGGGGAGCTGTTTTTT. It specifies CASSLKRIGELFF.

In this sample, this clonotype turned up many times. The CDR3 here is CASSSSTLEQYF. The CDR3 DNA is TGTGCCAGCAGCTCCTCAACTTTAGAGCAGTACTTC. The chain combines TRBV7-2 with TRBJ2-7, with D uncertain. The V end was cut by 4 bases, the J end by 7 bases, with 11 bases between. CDR3 length equals 12 residues. CDR1 SGHTA and CDR2 FQGNSA come from the germline V gene.

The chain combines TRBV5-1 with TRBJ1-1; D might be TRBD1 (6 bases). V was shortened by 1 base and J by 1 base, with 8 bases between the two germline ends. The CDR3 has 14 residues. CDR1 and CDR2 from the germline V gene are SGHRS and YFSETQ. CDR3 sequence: CASSLRGQNTEAFF. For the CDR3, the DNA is TGCGCCAGCAGCTTGAGGGGACAGAACACTGAAGCTTTCTTT. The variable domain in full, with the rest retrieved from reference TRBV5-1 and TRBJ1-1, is KAGVTQTPRYLIKTRGQQVTLSCSPISGHRSVSWYQQTPGQGLQFLFEYFSETQRNKGNFPGRFSGRQFSNSRSEMNVSTLELGDSALYLCASSLRGQNTEAFFGQGTRLTVV.

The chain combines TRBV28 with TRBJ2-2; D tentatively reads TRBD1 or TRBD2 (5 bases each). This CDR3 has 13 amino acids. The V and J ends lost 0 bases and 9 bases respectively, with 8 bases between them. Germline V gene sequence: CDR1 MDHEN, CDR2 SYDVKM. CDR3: CASSLWGTRELFF. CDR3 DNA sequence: TGTGCCAGCAGTTTATGGGGGACCCGGGAGCTGTTTTTT. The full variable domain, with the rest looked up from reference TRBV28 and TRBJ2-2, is DVKVTQSSRYLVKRTGEKVFLECVQDMDHENMFWYRQDPGLGLRLIYFSYDVKMKEKGDIPEGYSVSREKKERFSLILESASTNQTSMYLCASSLWGTRELFFGEGSRLTVL.

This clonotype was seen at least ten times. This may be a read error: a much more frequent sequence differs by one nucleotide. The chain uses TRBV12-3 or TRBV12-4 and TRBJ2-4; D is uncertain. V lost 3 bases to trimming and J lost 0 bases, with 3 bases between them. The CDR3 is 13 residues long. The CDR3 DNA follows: TGTGCCAGCAGTTTTGGAGCCAAAAACATTCAGTACTTC. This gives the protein CASSFGAKNIQYF.

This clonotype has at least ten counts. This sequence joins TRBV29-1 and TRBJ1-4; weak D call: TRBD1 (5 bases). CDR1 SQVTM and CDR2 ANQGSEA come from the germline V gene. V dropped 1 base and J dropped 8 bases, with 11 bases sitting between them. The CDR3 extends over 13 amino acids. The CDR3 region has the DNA TGCAGCGTTGAAGTGACCGGGGGGGAAAAACTGTTTTTT. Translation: CSVEVTGGEKLFF.

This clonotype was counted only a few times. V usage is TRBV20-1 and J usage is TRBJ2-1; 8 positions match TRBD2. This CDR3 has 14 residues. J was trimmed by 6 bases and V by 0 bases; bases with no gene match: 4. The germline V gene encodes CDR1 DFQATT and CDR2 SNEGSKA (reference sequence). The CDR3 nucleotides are TGCAGTGCTAGAGACGGCAGCGGGGGCAATGAGCAGTTCTTC. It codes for CSARDGSGGNEQFF.

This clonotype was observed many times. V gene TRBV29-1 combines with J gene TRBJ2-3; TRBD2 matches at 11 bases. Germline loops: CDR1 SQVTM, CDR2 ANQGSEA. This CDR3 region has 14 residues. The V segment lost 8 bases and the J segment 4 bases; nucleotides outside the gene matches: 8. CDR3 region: CSSRLLAGADTQYF. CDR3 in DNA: TGCAGCTCCCGTTTACTAGCGGGGGCAGATACGCAGTATTTT.

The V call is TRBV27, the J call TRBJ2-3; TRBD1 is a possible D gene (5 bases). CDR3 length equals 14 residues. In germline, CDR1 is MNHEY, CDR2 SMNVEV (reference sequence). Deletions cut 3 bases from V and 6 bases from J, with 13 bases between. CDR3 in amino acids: CASSLGRLVDTQYF. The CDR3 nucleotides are TGTGCCAGCAGTTTGGGGCGACTGGTGGATACGCAGTATTTT.

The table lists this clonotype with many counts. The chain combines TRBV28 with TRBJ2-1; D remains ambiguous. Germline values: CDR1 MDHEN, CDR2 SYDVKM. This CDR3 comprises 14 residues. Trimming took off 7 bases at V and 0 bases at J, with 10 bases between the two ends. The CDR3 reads CASTPGGSYNEQFF. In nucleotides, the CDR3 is TGTGCCAGCACCCCGGGCGGCTCCTACAATGAGCAGTTCTTC.

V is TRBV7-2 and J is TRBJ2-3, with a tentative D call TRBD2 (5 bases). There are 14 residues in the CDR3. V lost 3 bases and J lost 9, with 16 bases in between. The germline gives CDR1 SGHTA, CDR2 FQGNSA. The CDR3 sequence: CASSFRRVNDTQYF. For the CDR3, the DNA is TGTGCCAGCAGCTTTCGGCGGGTTAATGACACGCAGTATTTT.

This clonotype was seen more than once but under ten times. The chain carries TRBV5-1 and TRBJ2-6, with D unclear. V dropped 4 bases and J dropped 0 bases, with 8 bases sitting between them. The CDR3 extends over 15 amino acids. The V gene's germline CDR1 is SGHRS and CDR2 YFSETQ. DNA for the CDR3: TGCGCCAGCAGCCCCCCGATCTCTGGGGCCAACGTCCTGACTTTC. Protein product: CASSPPISGANVLTF.

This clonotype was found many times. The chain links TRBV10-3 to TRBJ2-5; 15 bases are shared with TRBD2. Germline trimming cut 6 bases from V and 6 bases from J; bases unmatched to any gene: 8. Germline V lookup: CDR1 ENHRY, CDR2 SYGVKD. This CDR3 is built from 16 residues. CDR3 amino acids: CAISIGTSGRQKTQYF. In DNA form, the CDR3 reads TGTGCCATCAGCATCGGGACTAGCGGGAGGCAGAAGACCCAGTACTTC.

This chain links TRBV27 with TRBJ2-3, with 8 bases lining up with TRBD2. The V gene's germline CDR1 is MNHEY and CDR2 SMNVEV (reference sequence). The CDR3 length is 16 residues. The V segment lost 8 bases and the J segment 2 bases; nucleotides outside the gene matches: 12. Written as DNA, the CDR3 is TGTGCCAGCCGAGCTAAAACTAGCGGATTCACAGATACGCAGTATTTT. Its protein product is CASRAKTSGFTDTQYF.

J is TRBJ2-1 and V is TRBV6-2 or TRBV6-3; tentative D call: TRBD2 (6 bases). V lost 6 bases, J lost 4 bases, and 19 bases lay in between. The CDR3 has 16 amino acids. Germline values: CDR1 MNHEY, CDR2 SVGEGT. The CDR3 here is CASSRAGRERYNEQFF. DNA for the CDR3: TGTGCCAGCAGCCGGGCGGGACGGGAGAGGTACAATGAGCAGTTCTTC.

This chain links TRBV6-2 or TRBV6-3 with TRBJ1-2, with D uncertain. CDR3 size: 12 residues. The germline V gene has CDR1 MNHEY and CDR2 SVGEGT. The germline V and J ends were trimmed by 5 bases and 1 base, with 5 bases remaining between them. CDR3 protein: CASSDRNYGYTF. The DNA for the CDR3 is TGTGCCAGCAGTGACCGTAACTATGGCTACACCTTC.

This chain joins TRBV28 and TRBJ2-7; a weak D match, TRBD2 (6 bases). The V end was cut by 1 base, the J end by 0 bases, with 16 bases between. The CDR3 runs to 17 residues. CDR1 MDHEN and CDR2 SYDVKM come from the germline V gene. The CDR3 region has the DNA TGTGCCAGCAGTTTATTGGGCGGGGTCGGGAGCTCCTACGAGCAGTACTTC. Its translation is CASSLLGGVGSSYEQYF.

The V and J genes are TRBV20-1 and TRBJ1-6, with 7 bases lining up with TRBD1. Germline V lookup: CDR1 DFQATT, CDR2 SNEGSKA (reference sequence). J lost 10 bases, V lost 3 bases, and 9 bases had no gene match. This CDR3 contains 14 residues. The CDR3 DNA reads TGCAGTGCTAGCCGGAACAGGGGCAGATCACCCCTCCACTTT. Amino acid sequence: CSASRNRGRSPLHF.

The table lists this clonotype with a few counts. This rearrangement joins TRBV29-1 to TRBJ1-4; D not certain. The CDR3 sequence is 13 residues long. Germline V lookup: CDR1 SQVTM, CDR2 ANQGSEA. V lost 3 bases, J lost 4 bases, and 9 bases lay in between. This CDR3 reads CSVDPGSNEKLFF. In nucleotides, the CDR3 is TGCAGCGTTGACCCGGGGAGTAATGAAAAACTGTTTTTT.

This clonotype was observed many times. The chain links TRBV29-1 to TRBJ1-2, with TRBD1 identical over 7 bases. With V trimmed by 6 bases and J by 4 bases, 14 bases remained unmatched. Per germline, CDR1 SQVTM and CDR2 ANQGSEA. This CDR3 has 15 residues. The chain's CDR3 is CSVAEQGGELYGYTF. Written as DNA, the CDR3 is TGCAGCGTCGCCGAACAAGGGGGCGAGCTCTATGGCTACACCTTC. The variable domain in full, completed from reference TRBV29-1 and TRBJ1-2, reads SAVISQKPSRDICQRGTSLTIQCQVDSQVTMMFWYRQQPGQSLTLIATANQGSEATYESGFVIDKFPISRPNLTFSTLTVSNMSPEDSSIYLCSVAEQGGELYGYTFGSGTRLTVV.

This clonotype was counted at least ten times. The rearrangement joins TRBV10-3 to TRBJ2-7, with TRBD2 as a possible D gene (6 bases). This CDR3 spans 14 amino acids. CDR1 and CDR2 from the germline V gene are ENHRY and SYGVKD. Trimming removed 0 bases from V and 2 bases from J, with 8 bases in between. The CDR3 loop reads CAISESRRAYEQYF. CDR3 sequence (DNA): TGTGCCATCAGTGAGTCTAGGAGGGCCTACGAGCAGTACTTC.

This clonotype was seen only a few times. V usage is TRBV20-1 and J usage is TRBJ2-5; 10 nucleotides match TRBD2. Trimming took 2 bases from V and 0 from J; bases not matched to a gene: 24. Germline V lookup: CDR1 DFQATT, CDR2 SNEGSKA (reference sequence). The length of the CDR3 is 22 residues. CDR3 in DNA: TGCAGTGCTAGATTCCTAGTTAAAGCGGGAGGGAAACCTACTATGTACCAAGAGACCCAGTACTTC. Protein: CSARFLVKAGGKPTMYQETQYF.

CDR3 residues: CASSLSLAPYNEQFF. Written as DNA, the CDR3 is TGTGCCAGCAGCTTATCGCTGGCCCCCTACAATGAGCAGTTCTTC. The V gene is TRBV7-9, the J gene TRBJ2-1; unclear D gene. Looked up from germline, CDR1 is SEHNR and CDR2 is FQNEAQ (reference sequence). The V and J ends lost 2 bases and 2 bases respectively, with 10 bases between them. The CDR3 loop spans 15 amino acids. The variable domain in full, completed from reference TRBV7-9 and TRBJ2-1, reads DTGVSQNPRHKITKRGQNVTFRCDPISEHNRLYWYRQTLGQGPEFLTYFQNEAQLEKSRLLSDRFSAERPKGSFSTLEIQRTEQGDSAMYLCASSLSLAPYNEQFFGPGTRLTVL.

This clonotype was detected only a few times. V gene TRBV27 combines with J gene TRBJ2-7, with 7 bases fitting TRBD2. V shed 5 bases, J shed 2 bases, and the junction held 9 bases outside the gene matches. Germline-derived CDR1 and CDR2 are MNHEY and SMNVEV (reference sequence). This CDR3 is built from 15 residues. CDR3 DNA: TGTGCCAGCAGTCCCCCACTAGCGCCGCCCTACGAGCAGTACTTC. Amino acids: CASSPPLAPPYEQYF.

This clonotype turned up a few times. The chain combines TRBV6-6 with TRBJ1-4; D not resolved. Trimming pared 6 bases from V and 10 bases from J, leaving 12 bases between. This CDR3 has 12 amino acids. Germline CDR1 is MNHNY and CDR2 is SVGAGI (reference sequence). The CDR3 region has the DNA TGTGCCAGCAGCAGACACGGAGGAAAACTGTTTTTT. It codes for CASSRHGGKLFF.

The CDR3 protein is CASSATVGGGTEAFF. The CDR3 DNA is TGTGCCAGCAGCGCCACGGTGGGCGGGGGCACTGAAGCTTTCTTT. The chain links TRBV9 to TRBJ1-1; tentative D call: TRBD1 (5 bases). V lost 3 bases, J lost 4 bases, and 16 bases lay in between. Per germline, CDR1 SGDLS and CDR2 YYNGEE. The CDR3 runs 15 residues.